The sequence of this T cell receptor (beta chain) was determined in a study of T cell changes during pregnancy in multiple sclerosis. Germline-derived CDR1 and CDR2 are SEHNR and FQNEAQ (reference sequence). The CDR3 runs 12 residues. Between the trimmed V and J ends, which lost 4 bases and 3 bases, there was a span of 7 bases. Repertoires were generated with immunoSEQ multiplex PCR, while TCRdb's copy carries only in-frame clones and drops some. The sample records more than 90,000 clones, 92% being singletons. This chain uses TRBV7-9 with TRBJ2-7; D ambiguous. This specimen was peripheral blood, taken in the first trimester of pregnancy. The TCR comes from a female donor with multiple sclerosis, enrolled in a pregnancy study. CDR3 sequence: CASSSENYEQYF. In DNA form, the CDR3 reads TGTGCCAGCAGCTCAGAAAACTACGAGCAGTACTTC.